Listed below are T cell receptor beta chains from one sample, sequenced in a study of STAT3 mutations in large granular lymphocyte leukemia. Here immunoSEQ multiplex PCR was the method, and the copy in TCRdb shows in-frame clones only, minus some. The repertoire holds some 27,000 clones, roughly 80% seen once, with around 28% in the top ten. Sequenced material: peripheral blood mononuclear cells. The receptors here all came from a woman between 45 and 65 years old with T-cell large granular lymphocyte leukemia. Some clones in this sample may be carry-over from other donors' samples. Both conserved end residues are part of each CDR3. Fields, in order: J gene, clone size, V gene, D gene, CDR3 protein, CDR3 DNA. A D gene is named only where the DNA matches it firmly. Clone size is given for some rows only: seen once, a few or many times, or a class if the clone is expanded.

>TRBJ2-7|.|TRBV29-1|.
CSVGVGIGSYEQYF
TGCAGCGTGGGGGTCGGGATTGGATCCTACGAGCAGTACTTC
>TRBJ2-7|.|TRBV5-4|TRBD1
CASSLEAGGYEQYF
TGTGCCAGCAGCTTGGAAGCAGGGGGCTATGAGCAGTACTTC
>TRBJ2-2|.|TRBV7-2|TRBD2
CASTTTWTSGELFF
TGTGCCAGCACCACAACCTGGACTAGCGGGGAGCTGTTTTTT
>TRBJ2-5|.|TRBV9|.
CASSPGTKQETQYF
TGTGCCAGCAGCCCGGGGACGAAACAAGAGACCCAGTACTTC
>TRBJ2-7|.|TRBV28|TRBD2
CASSLSSGFSYEQYF
TGTGCCAGCAGTTTATCTAGCGGGTTCTCCTACGAGCAGTACTTC
>TRBJ2-3|.|TRBV15|TRBD2
CATGRGGGTDTQYF
TGTGCCACTGGCCGGGGGGGAGGCACAGATACGCAGTATTTT
>TRBJ2-7|.|TRBV28|.
CASIQRGNYEQYF
TGTGCCAGCATTCAAAGGGGTAACTACGAGCAGTACTTC
>TRBJ2-7|.|TRBV11-3|TRBD1
CASSQGDRVNEQYF
TGTGCCAGCAGCCAGGGGGACAGGGTGAACGAGCAGTACTTC
>TRBJ2-7|.|TRBV13|.
CASSFGYEQYF
TGTGCCAGCAGCTTCGGGTACGAGCAGTACTTC
>TRBJ2-1|.|TRBV5-1|.
CASSLRLYNEQFF
TGCGCCAGCAGCTTGAGGCTCTACAATGAGCAGTTCTTC
>TRBJ2-1|.|TRBV7-2|.
CASSLGRDNEQFF
TGTGCCAGCAGCCTGGGACGAGACAATGAGCAGTTCTTC
>TRBJ2-3|.|TRBV4-2|TRBD2
CASSEAGTSGRRDTQYF
TGTGCCAGCAGCGAGGCCGGGACTAGCGGGAGGAGGGATACGCAGTATTTT
>TRBJ2-1|.|TRBV18|TRBD1
CASSPGQGDREQFF
TGTGCCAGCTCACCTGGGCAGGGGGACAGGGAGCAGTTCTTC
>TRBJ2-3|.|TRBV18|.
CASLRSGTGTDTQYF
TGTGCCAGCTTACGTTCCGGGACGGGCACAGATACGCAGTATTTT
>TRBJ1-4|few|TRBV5-1|.
CASSLNEGGNEKLFF
TGCGCCAGCAGCCTTAACGAGGGAGGGAATGAAAAACTGTTTTTT
>TRBJ2-1|.|TRBV29-1|.
CSVDGGGAYNEQFF
TGCAGCGTTGATGGAGGGGGCGCCTACAATGAGCAGTTCTTC
>TRBJ2-7|.|TRBV5-1|TRBD2
CASSLGKTSGATYEQYF
TGCGCCAGCAGCTTGGGAAAGACTAGCGGGGCAACCTACGAGCAGTACTTC
>TRBJ2-1|once|TRBV5-6|.
CASSPGHYNEQFF
TGTGCCAGCAGCCCTGGACACTACAATGAGCAGTTCTTC
>TRBJ1-2|.|TRBV28|.
CASSFRRGGYTF
TGTGCCAGCAGTTTCCGCAGGGGTGGCTACACCTTC
>TRBJ1-2|few|TRBV20-1|.
CSGHEALGYTF
TGCAGTGGACATGAGGCGCTGGGCTACACCTTC
>TRBJ2-7|.|TRBV7-9|TRBD2
CASSLGGGYEQYF
TGTGCCAGCAGCTTAGGGGGGGGATACGAGCAGTACTTC
>TRBJ2-3|.|TRBV7-9|.
CASSLRDTQYF
TGTGCCAGCAGCTTGAGGGATACGCAGTATTTT
>TRBJ1-2|.|TRBV7-2|.
CASRAVTYGYTF
TGTGCCAGCAGGGCAGTTACTTATGGCTACACCTTC
>TRBJ1-5|.|TRBV18|.
CASSPFRTDYSNQPQHF
TGTGCCAGCTCACCGTTTAGGACAGATTATAGCAATCAGCCCCAGCATTTT
>TRBJ2-7|.|TRBV18|.
CASSLEQAPVLGHEQYF
TGTGCCAGCTCCCTAGAACAGGCACCCGTCCTTGGCCACGAGCAGTACTTC
>TRBJ2-2|.|TRBV5-6|TRBD1
CASSLLGQGTIGELFF
TGTGCCAGCAGCTTGCTAGGACAGGGTACGATCGGGGAGCTGTTTTTT
>TRBJ1-1|.|TRBV7-9|.
CASSLARGEAFF
TGTGCCAGCAGCCTTGCCCGAGGTGAAGCTTTCTTT
>TRBJ1-2|.|TRBV30|.
CALALGGGGYTF
TGTGCCCTCGCCCTGGGGGGAGGCGGCTACACCTTC
>TRBJ2-1|.|TRBV18|.
CASSSSRDPVLFF
TGTGCCAGCTCATCTTCCCGGGACCCCGTCCTGTTCTTC
>TRBJ2-5|.|TRBV7-2|.
CASSFALAFYETQYF
TGTGCCAGCAGCTTCGCCCTAGCCTTCTACGAGACCCAGTACTTC
>TRBJ2-5|.|TRBV25-1|TRBD1
CASSEPDRGAQETQYF
TGTGCCAGCAGTGAACCCGACAGGGGAGCACAAGAGACCCAGTACTTC
>TRBJ1-5|once|TRBV7-9|.
CASSDSTDQPQHF
TGTGCCAGCAGTGACAGCACCGACCAGCCCCAGCATTTT
>TRBJ2-5|.|TRBV6-6|TRBD1
CASRGTAQETQYF
TGTGCCAGCAGAGGGACAGCTCAAGAGACCCAGTACTTC
>TRBJ1-1|once|TRBV7-9|.
CASSWARPGGTEAFF
TGTGCCAGCAGTTGGGCCAGGCCTGGAGGCACTGAAGCTTTCTTT
>TRBJ2-1|.|TRBV27|TRBD2
CASSTPLVLANSYNEQFF
TGTGCCAGCAGTACCCCTCTGGTACTAGCGAACTCCTACAATGAGCAGTTCTTC
>TRBJ2-7|.|TRBV5-1|.
CASSLGLGLHSYEQYF
TGCGCCAGCAGCTTGGGCCTAGGACTCCATTCCTACGAGCAGTACTTC
>TRBJ2-3|.|TRBV4-1|TRBD2
CASSQEPSGSFRTQYF
TGCGCCAGCAGCCAAGAACCTAGCGGGAGTTTCCGTACGCAGTATTTT
>TRBJ2-1|.|TRBV5-1|.
CASSLGQGSYNEQFF
TGCGCCAGCAGCTTAGGGCAGGGCTCCTACAATGAGCAGTTCTTC
>TRBJ2-7|.|TRBV28|TRBD1
CASSAGQGYEQYF
TGTGCCAGCAGTGCGGGACAGGGTTACGAGCAGTACTTC
>TRBJ2-3|.|TRBV7-3|TRBD2
CASSVTSGRISSTDTQYF
TGTGCCAGCAGCGTGACTAGCGGGAGGATCTCTAGCACAGATACGCAGTATTTT
>TRBJ2-2|.|TRBV5-1|.
CASSLVPGAGELFF
TGCGCCAGCAGCTTGGTGCCAGGGGCCGGGGAGCTGTTTTTT
>TRBJ1-1|few|TRBV28|.
CASSYTGLGDTEAFF
TGTGCCAGCAGTTATACAGGTCTTGGGGACACTGAAGCTTTCTTT
>TRBJ1-4|.|TRBV5-1|.
CASSSRAGANEKLFF
TGCGCCAGCAGCTCCCGGGCAGGTGCTAATGAAAAACTGTTTTTT
>TRBJ2-3|.|TRBV2|.
CASSEQTGLSTDTQYF
TGTGCCAGCAGTGAACAAACAGGGCTTAGCACAGATACGCAGTATTTT
>TRBJ1-1|.|TRBV28|.
CASSTHGSTEAFF
TGTGCCAGCAGTACCCACGGCAGCACTGAAGCTTTCTTT